This T cell receptor (beta chain) stems from a study of T cell responses to AZD1222 COVID-19 vaccine. This CDR3 is built from 13 residues. The germline V gene encodes CDR1 LNHDA and CDR2 SQIVND (reference sequence). V was trimmed by 4 bases and J by 3 bases, leaving 9 bases between them. Assay used: immunoSEQ multiplex PCR; TCRdb lists only in-frame clones, some missing. The data contain 90,000 to 100,000 clones, about 90% of them singletons. The receptor comes from an adult who received the AZD1222 COVID-19 vaccine. Sequencing used peripheral blood, obtained 28 days after the second AZD1222 dose. The chain carries TRBV19 and TRBJ1-1; no clear D. CDR3 nucleotides: TGTGCCAGTAGTACGGACGGGGACACTGAAGCTTTCTTT. Its protein is CASSTDGDTEAFF. Full variable domain (outside the CDR3, taken from reference TRBV19 and TRBJ1-1): DGGITQSPKYLFRKEGQNVTLSCEQNLNHDAMYWYRQDPGQGLRLIYYSQIVNDFQKGDIAEGYSVSREKKESFPLTVTSAQKNPTAFYLCASSTDGDTEAFFGQGTRLTVV.